A selection of T cell receptor beta chains follows, all from one sample in a study of sequential checkpoint blockade in melanoma. Some clones are missing from TCRdb's copy, which holds only in-frame ones; the method was immunoSEQ multiplex PCR. The profile shows some 710 clones, roughly 20% of them singletons. The material was tumor tissue (inferred from file names), obtained from a patient given nivolumab and ipilimumab in sequence. The receptors shown here come from a human donor with melanoma. The CDR3 runs from the conserved cysteine through the conserved F or W. The D gene is left open where the match is weak. Only part of the rows carry a size: once, few, many, or a class if the clone is expanded.

clone size: NA
V gene: TRBV16
J gene: TRBJ2-1
D gene: TRBD2
CDR3 DNA: TGTGCCAGCAGCCAATCGGGACTAGCGGGGGGTGAGCAGTTCTTC
CDR3 protein: CASSQSGLAGGEQFF

clone size: medium-sized
V gene: TRBV9
J gene: TRBJ2-7
D gene: NA
CDR3 DNA: TGTGCCAGCAGCGGTGCGTACTCCTACGAGCAGTACTTC
CDR3 protein: CASSGAYSYEQYF

clone size: NA
V gene: TRBV11-3
J gene: TRBJ2-3
D gene: NA
CDR3 DNA: TGTGCCAGCAGCCTAGACACGTTTAGCACAGATACGCAGTATTTT
CDR3 protein: CASSLDTFSTDTQYF

clone size: medium-sized
V gene: TRBV11-3
J gene: TRBJ2-7
D gene: NA
CDR3 DNA: TGTGCCAGCAGCTTATGGGCAGGTAACTACGAGCAGTACTTC
CDR3 protein: CASSLWAGNYEQYF

clone size: NA
V gene: TRBV5-1
J gene: TRBJ2-2
D gene: NA
CDR3 DNA: TGCGCCAGCAGCACCCGGACAGGAGGGGCCACCGGGGAGCTGTTTTTT
CDR3 protein: CASSTRTGGATGELFF

clone size: few
V gene: TRBV6-8
J gene: TRBJ2-1
D gene: TRBD1
CDR3 DNA: TGTGCCAGCAGTTACAGGGACAGGTCCAGGGATGAGCAGTTCTTC
CDR3 protein: CASSYRDRSRDEQFF

clone size: NA
V gene: TRBV6-1
J gene: TRBJ1-2
D gene: TRBD1
CDR3 DNA: TGTGCCAGCAGTGAAGCGCTAAGGGGGCCGTGGGAAGGAGGCTACACCTTC
CDR3 protein: CASSEALRGPWEGGYTF

clone size: few
V gene: TRBV6-4
J gene: TRBJ2-1
D gene: NA
CDR3 DNA: TGTGCCAGCAGAGCAGGACGGCCCCTTAGGGATGAGCAGTTCTTC
CDR3 protein: CASRAGRPLRDEQFF

clone size: NA
V gene: TRBV19
J gene: TRBJ2-7
D gene: NA
CDR3 DNA: TGTGCCAGTAGTATAGCGGCCGAGGCCACGCACGAGCAGTACTTC
CDR3 protein: CASSIAAEATHEQYF

clone size: NA
V gene: TRBV6-8
J gene: TRBJ1-2
D gene: TRBD1
CDR3 DNA: TGTGCCAGCATCAACAGGGGTACACATGGCTACACCTTC
CDR3 protein: CASINRGTHGYTF

clone size: large
V gene: TRBV12-5
J gene: TRBJ2-7
D gene: TRBD1
CDR3 DNA: TGTGCTAGTGGTAGACAGGGCCCTTTCTACGAGCAGTACTTC
CDR3 protein: CASGRQGPFYEQYF

clone size: few
V gene: TRBV11-3
J gene: TRBJ2-2
D gene: NA
CDR3 DNA: TGTGCCAGCAGCTTCCGCCTACTAATGGACACCGGGGAGCTGTTTTTT
CDR3 protein: CASSFRLLMDTGELFF

clone size: few
V gene: TRBV9
J gene: TRBJ1-4
D gene: TRBD1
CDR3 DNA: TGTGCCAGCAGCTTAAGTAGCAGGGGGGATGAAAAACTGTTTTTT
CDR3 protein: CASSLSSRGDEKLFF

clone size: NA
V gene: TRBV19
J gene: TRBJ2-1
D gene: TRBD2
CDR3 DNA: TGTGCCAGTTCCTCCCCCATAGCGGGGGGGCCCTACAATGAGCAGTTCTTC
CDR3 protein: CASSSPIAGGPYNEQFF

clone size: few
V gene: TRBV11-3
J gene: TRBJ2-2
D gene: NA
CDR3 DNA: TGTGCCAGCAGCTTAGGGGTTGGGCAGAACACCGGGGAGCTGTTTTTT
CDR3 protein: CASSLGVGQNTGELFF

clone size: medium-sized
V gene: TRBV6-7
J gene: TRBJ2-3
D gene: NA
CDR3 DNA: TGTGCCAGCAGTGAAGCGGTAACATCTAGCACAGATACGCAGTATTTT
CDR3 protein: CASSEAVTSSTDTQYF

clone size: large
V gene: TRBV6-8
J gene: TRBJ1-5
D gene: NA
CDR3 DNA: TGTGCCAGCAGTTACTGGGGTGGGCCCCAGCATTTT
CDR3 protein: CASSYWGGPQHF

clone size: large
V gene: TRBV11-3
J gene: TRBJ1-4
D gene: NA
CDR3 DNA: TGTGCCAGCAGCCGCAGGACGGGGCCGGGTGAAAAACTGTTTTTT
CDR3 protein: CASSRRTGPGEKLFF

clone size: once
V gene: TRBV12-5
J gene: TRBJ2-3
D gene: TRBD1
CDR3 DNA: TGTGCTAGTGGACCGCCGGGACAGACCACAGATACGCAGTATTTT
CDR3 protein: CASGPPGQTTDTQYF

clone size: NA
V gene: TRBV19
J gene: TRBJ2-6
D gene: NA
CDR3 DNA: TGTGCCAGTAGTATAGATCGGGACTCTGGGGCCAACGTCCTGACTTTC
CDR3 protein: CASSIDRDSGANVLTF

clone size: few
V gene: TRBV6-8
J gene: TRBJ2-4
D gene: TRBD1
CDR3 DNA: TGTGCCATCAGTGCCTCCGGGACAGGGAATACCAAAAACATTCAGTACTTC
CDR3 protein: CAISASGTGNTKNIQYF

clone size: medium-sized
V gene: TRBV11-3
J gene: TRBJ2-4
D gene: TRBD1
CDR3 DNA: TGTGCCAGCAGCTTGGAAGGGGGCTGGGGCATTCAGTACTTC
CDR3 protein: CASSLEGGWGIQYF

clone size: few
V gene: TRBV30
J gene: TRBJ2-5
D gene: NA
CDR3 DNA: TGTGCCTGTTCAGAGTGGGTAGGGACCCAGTACTTC
CDR3 protein: CACSEWVGTQYF

clone size: few
V gene: TRBV11-1
J gene: TRBJ1-5
D gene: TRBD1
CDR3 DNA: TGTGCCAGCAGCCAGGGACAGGGCAGGCAGCCCCAGCATTTT
CDR3 protein: CASSQGQGRQPQHF

clone size: NA
V gene: TRBV18
J gene: TRBJ2-7
D gene: NA
CDR3 DNA: TGTGCCAGCTCACCCCAGGAGACCTACGAGCAGTACTTC
CDR3 protein: CASSPQETYEQYF

clone size: medium-sized
V gene: TRBV9
J gene: TRBJ1-1
D gene: NA
CDR3 DNA: TGTGCCAGCAGCGTAGGTCCAGGAGCGAAAAACATGAACACTGAAGCTTTCTTT
CDR3 protein: CASSVGPGAKNMNTEAFF

clone size: medium-sized
V gene: TRBV11-3
J gene: TRBJ2-7
D gene: NA
CDR3 DNA: TGTGCCAGCAGCTTCAGGGACTGGGGACTCTACGAGCAGTACTTC
CDR3 protein: CASSFRDWGLYEQYF

clone size: few
V gene: TRBV6-8
J gene: TRBJ1-4
D gene: NA
CDR3 DNA: TGTGCCAGCAGTTACTTTTCTTACCAGGAAGTAAATGAAAAACTGTTTTTT
CDR3 protein: CASSYFSYQEVNEKLFF

clone size: NA
V gene: TRBV10-2
J gene: TRBJ2-7
D gene: NA
CDR3 DNA: TGCGCCAGCGGGGGGGCCAGCGACCTGCTCTACGAGCAGTACTTC
CDR3 protein: CASGGASDLLYEQYF

clone size: NA
V gene: TRBV15
J gene: TRBJ2-5
D gene: NA
CDR3 DNA: TGTGCCACCAGCAGAGATCCCCCGCGTAAGACCCAGTACTTC
CDR3 protein: CATSRDPPRKTQYF

clone size: NA
V gene: TRBV25-1
J gene: TRBJ1-5
D gene: TRBD1
CDR3 DNA: TGTGCCAGCAGTGAGTCGGGACAGGGACTCAATCAGCCCCAGCATTTT
CDR3 protein: CASSESGQGLNQPQHF

clone size: few
V gene: TRBV25-1
J gene: TRBJ2-5
D gene: TRBD2
CDR3 DNA: TGTGCCAGCAGTGAATCCAGCGGGGGGCCCCGACAAGAGACCCAGTACTTC
CDR3 protein: CASSESSGGPRQETQYF

clone size: large
V gene: TRBV6-8
J gene: TRBJ2-1
D gene: TRBD2
CDR3 DNA: TGTGCCAGCAGTTCCACCCTAGCGGGGGGGGGCAATGAGCAGTTCTTC
CDR3 protein: CASSSTLAGGGNEQFF

clone size: NA
V gene: TRBV11-3
J gene: TRBJ1-2
D gene: NA
CDR3 DNA: TGTGCCAGCAGCTTTGGCCAGGGGAACTATGGCTACACCTTC
CDR3 protein: CASSFGQGNYGYTF

clone size: NA
V gene: TRBV19
J gene: TRBJ1-1
D gene: NA
CDR3 DNA: TGTGCCAGTAGCTTGGACGACAGGATGAACACTGAAGCTTTCTTT
CDR3 protein: CASSLDDRMNTEAFF

clone size: few
V gene: TRBV15
J gene: TRBJ2-5
D gene: TRBD2
CDR3 DNA: TGTGCCACCAGCCTACTACTAGCGGGAGACCAAGAGACCCAGTACTTC
CDR3 protein: CATSLLLAGDQETQYF

clone size: NA
V gene: TRBV30
J gene: TRBJ2-1
D gene: NA
CDR3 DNA: TGTGCCTGGTCCCCCGGGACCAGCCTAGCCAATGAGCAGTTCTTC
CDR3 protein: CAWSPGTSLANEQFF

clone size: few
V gene: TRBV11-3
J gene: TRBJ2-7
D gene: TRBD1
CDR3 DNA: TGTGCCAGCAGCCCAACAGGGGGTAGGGACGAGCAGTACTTC
CDR3 protein: CASSPTGGRDEQYF

clone size: few
V gene: TRBV18
J gene: TRBJ1-1
D gene: NA
CDR3 DNA: TGTGCCAGCTCCCGGGGGAACACTGAAGCTTTCTTT
CDR3 protein: CASSRGNTEAFF

clone size: medium-sized
V gene: TRBV9
J gene: TRBJ2-1
D gene: TRBD2
CDR3 DNA: TGTGCCAGCAGCGGACTAGCGAACCGTCAGGAGCAGTTCTTC
CDR3 protein: CASSGLANRQEQFF

clone size: few
V gene: TRBV6-8
J gene: TRBJ2-5
D gene: NA
CDR3 DNA: TGTGCCAGCAGTTCCGCCGAGGGCGGGGCTAAGGGGGAGACCCAGTACTTC
CDR3 protein: CASSSAEGGAKGETQYF

clone size: large
V gene: TRBV11-3
J gene: TRBJ2-2
D gene: TRBD1
CDR3 DNA: TGTGCCAGCAGCTCCAATCACAGGGGGACCTTTGATCTTGGGGAGCTGTTTTTT
CDR3 protein: CASSSNHRGTFDLGELFF

clone size: NA
V gene: TRBV9
J gene: TRBJ2-1
D gene: TRBD1
CDR3 DNA: TGTGCCAGCAGTGAACGGACAGGGGGCAAGAGGGAGCAGTTCTTC
CDR3 protein: CASSERTGGKREQFF

clone size: medium-sized
V gene: TRBV11-3
J gene: TRBJ1-5
D gene: NA
CDR3 DNA: TGTGCCAGCAGCCAAGGGGGATCTAGCAATCAGCCCCAGCATTTT
CDR3 protein: CASSQGGSSNQPQHF

clone size: large
V gene: TRBV5-1
J gene: TRBJ2-1
D gene: TRBD2
CDR3 DNA: TGCGCCAGCAGCGTAGTTAGCGGGAGGGGCCCCAATGAGCAGTTCTTC
CDR3 protein: CASSVVSGRGPNEQFF

clone size: NA
V gene: TRBV14
J gene: TRBJ2-7
D gene: NA
CDR3 DNA: TGTGCCAGCAGCCAACTCGCCTCGGCAGGGAAAAACTACGAGCAGTACTTC
CDR3 protein: CASSQLASAGKNYEQYF

clone size: NA
V gene: TRBV11-3
J gene: TRBJ2-3
D gene: NA
CDR3 DNA: TGTGCCAGCAGCTTAGGGGACTCGCGGGGTACGCAGTATTTT
CDR3 protein: CASSLGDSRGTQYF

clone size: NA
V gene: TRBV6-8
J gene: TRBJ2-7
D gene: NA
CDR3 DNA: TGTGCCACCCGGGACTGGGGGTACGAGCAGTACTTC
CDR3 protein: CATRDWGYEQYF

clone size: NA
V gene: TRBV29-1
J gene: TRBJ2-2
D gene: NA
CDR3 DNA: TGCAGCGTTGGAGGGTATGCCGGGGAGCTGTTTTTT
CDR3 protein: CSVGGYAGELFF

clone size: few
V gene: TRBV12-2
J gene: TRBJ2-7
D gene: NA
CDR3 DNA: TGTGCAAGTCGCCCTAGTCTCGGACTAGCGGGGACCTACGAGCAGTACTTC
CDR3 protein: CASRPSLGLAGTYEQYF

clone size: large
V gene: TRBV6-8
J gene: TRBJ2-7
D gene: TRBD1
CDR3 DNA: TGTGCCAGCAGGGGACAGTTCTACGAGCAGTACTTC
CDR3 protein: CASRGQFYEQYF

clone size: few
V gene: TRBV18
J gene: TRBJ2-2
D gene: TRBD2
CDR3 DNA: TGTGCCAGCTCACCTACGACTAGCGGGGTCCCCGGGGAGCTGTTTTTT
CDR3 protein: CASSPTTSGVPGELFF

clone size: medium-sized
V gene: TRBV11-3
J gene: TRBJ2-7
D gene: NA
CDR3 DNA: TGTGCCAGCAGCTTAGGGCCGCCCGGCGGAGGATACGAGCAGTACTTC
CDR3 protein: CASSLGPPGGGYEQYF

clone size: few
V gene: TRBV30
J gene: TRBJ1-1
D gene: NA
CDR3 DNA: TGTGCCTGGAGTGTACAGAGCAACACTGAAGCTTTCTTT
CDR3 protein: CAWSVQSNTEAFF

clone size: NA
V gene: TRBV5-1
J gene: TRBJ2-5
D gene: TRBD1
CDR3 DNA: TGCGCCAGCAGCTTAGGGGGCGGCGGAGAGACCCAGTACTTC
CDR3 protein: CASSLGGGGETQYF

clone size: NA
V gene: TRBV15
J gene: TRBJ1-5
D gene: NA
CDR3 DNA: TGTGCCACCAGCAGAGGAGGGATCGGCAATCAGCCCCAGCATTTT
CDR3 protein: CATSRGGIGNQPQHF

clone size: NA
V gene: TRBV27
J gene: TRBJ1-3
D gene: TRBD1
CDR3 DNA: TGTGCCAGCAGTTCCGGACAGGGAGCGGGAAACACCATATATTTT
CDR3 protein: CASSSGQGAGNTIYF

clone size: few
V gene: TRBV29-1
J gene: TRBJ1-1
D gene: NA
CDR3 DNA: TGCAGCGTTGATGCGGCGAACACTGAAGCTTTCTTT
CDR3 protein: CSVDAANTEAFF

clone size: NA
V gene: TRBV14
J gene: TRBJ1-6
D gene: NA
CDR3 DNA: TGTGCCAGCAGCCTTCAGGGTGCCACAATGGGCTCACCCCTCCACTTT
CDR3 protein: CASSLQGATMGSPLHF

clone size: NA
V gene: TRBV9
J gene: TRBJ2-1
D gene: TRBD2
CDR3 DNA: TGTGCCAGCAGTGCCATAGCGGGATCCTACAATGAGCAGTTCTTC
CDR3 protein: CASSAIAGSYNEQFF